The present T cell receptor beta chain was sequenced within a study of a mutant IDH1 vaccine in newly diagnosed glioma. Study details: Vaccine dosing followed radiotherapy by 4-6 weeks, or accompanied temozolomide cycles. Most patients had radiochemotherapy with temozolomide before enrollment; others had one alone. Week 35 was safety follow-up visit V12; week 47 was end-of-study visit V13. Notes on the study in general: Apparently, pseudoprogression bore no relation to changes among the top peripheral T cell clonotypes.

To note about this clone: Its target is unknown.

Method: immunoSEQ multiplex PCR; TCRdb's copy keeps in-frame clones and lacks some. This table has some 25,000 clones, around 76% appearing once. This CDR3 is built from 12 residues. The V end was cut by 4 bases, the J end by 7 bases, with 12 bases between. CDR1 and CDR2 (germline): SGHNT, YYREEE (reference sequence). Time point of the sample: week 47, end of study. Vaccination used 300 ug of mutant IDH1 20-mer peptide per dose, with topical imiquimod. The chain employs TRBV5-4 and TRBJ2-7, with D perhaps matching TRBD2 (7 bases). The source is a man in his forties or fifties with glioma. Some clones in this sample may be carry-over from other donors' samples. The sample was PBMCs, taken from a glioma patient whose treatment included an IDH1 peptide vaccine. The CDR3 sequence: CASSVGGAEQYF. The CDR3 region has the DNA TGTGCCAGCAGCGTGGGGGGGGCGGAGCAGTACTTC.